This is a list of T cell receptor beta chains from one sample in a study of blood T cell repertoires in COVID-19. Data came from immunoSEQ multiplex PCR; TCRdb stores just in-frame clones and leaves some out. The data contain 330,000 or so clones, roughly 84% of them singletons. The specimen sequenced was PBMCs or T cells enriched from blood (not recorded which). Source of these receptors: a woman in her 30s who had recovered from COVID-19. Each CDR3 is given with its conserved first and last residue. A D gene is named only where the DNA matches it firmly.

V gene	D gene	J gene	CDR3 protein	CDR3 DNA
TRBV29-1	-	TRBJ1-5	CSVVLGADNQPQHF	TGCAGCGTTGTGTTGGGGGCTGACAATCAGCCCCAGCATTTT
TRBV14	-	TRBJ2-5	CASSQAGTQYF	TGTGCCAGCAGCCAAGCGGGGACCCAGTACTTC
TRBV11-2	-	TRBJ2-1	CASSPLEYNEQFF	TGTGCCAGCAGCCCTCTAGAATACAATGAGCAGTTCTTC
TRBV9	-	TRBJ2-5	CASSGALQETQYF	TGTGCCAGCAGCGGGGCACTCCAAGAGACCCAGTACTTC
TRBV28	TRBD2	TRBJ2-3	CASSYGLAGAGGTDTQYF	TGTGCCAGCAGTTATGGACTAGCGGGAGCAGGAGGCACAGATACGCAGTATTTT
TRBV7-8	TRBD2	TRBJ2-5	CASSLWLGGRGETQYF	TGTGCCAGCAGCTTATGGTTGGGCGGGAGAGGAGAGACCCAGTACTTC
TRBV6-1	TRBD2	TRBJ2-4	CASSELSSGGIQYF	TGTGCCAGCAGTGAACTCTCTAGCGGGGGCATTCAGTACTTC
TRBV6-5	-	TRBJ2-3	CASSYSGTGPDTQYF	TGTGCCAGCAGTTACTCGGGTACAGGGCCAGATACGCAGTATTTT
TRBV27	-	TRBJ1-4	CASSSRQGVEKLFF	TGTGCCAGCAGCTCACGGCAGGGTGTTGAAAAACTGTTTTTT
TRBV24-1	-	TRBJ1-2	CATSVDRNYGYTF	TGTGCCACCAGTGTAGACAGGAACTATGGCTACACCTTC